The 29 T cell receptor beta chains in this list originate from one sample, sequenced in a study of cytomegalovirus exposure and HLA in healthy donors. It was with 60 Vbeta and 13 Jbeta primers that the PCR ran. The method was immunoSEQ multiplex PCR; TCRdb's version includes in-frame clones alone and lacks a portion of them. This repertoire shows roughly 150,000 clones, approximately 81% found once; its top ten account for 2.5%. The sequencing sample was made of PBMCs. The receptor set was obtained from a man aged 25-45 years in good health and CMV-seropositive.

The chain employs TRBV9 and TRBJ2-1; 9 bases are a match to TRBD2. J was trimmed by 7 bases and V by 1 base; bases with no gene match: 6. Germline assignment: CDR1 SGDLS and CDR2 YYNGEE. The CDR3 extends over 15 amino acids. Here the CDR3 reads CASSVRLAGKNEQFF. CDR3 nucleotides: TGTGCCAGCAGCGTACGGCTAGCGGGGAAGAATGAGCAGTTCTTC.

This clone was recorded a few times. Different DNA sequences within this sample yield the same CDR3. The chain couples TRBV9 to TRBJ2-1; 10 bases are shared with TRBD2. The CDR3 runs to 15 residues. Trimming took 4 bases from V and 4 from J; bases not matched to a gene: 5. The V gene's germline CDR1 is SGDLS and CDR2 YYNGEE. The CDR3 bases are TGTGCCAGCAGCTCTAGCGGGAGCAAGTACAATGAGCAGTTCTTC. Translated, it gives CASSSSGSKYNEQFF.

The genes are TRBV4-1 and TRBJ1-5; D is uncertain. Trimming stripped 1 base from V and 0 bases from J, with 13 bases between. Germline V CDR1 and CDR2: MGHRA, YSYEKL. The CDR3 spans 17 residues. CDR3 sequence reads: CASSQVPSPFSNQPQHF. CDR3 sequence (DNA): TGCGCCAGCAGCCAAGTCCCCTCCCCCTTTAGCAATCAGCCCCAGCATTTT.

This clone was observed a single time. The genes are TRBV27 and TRBJ2-3; the D gene is possibly TRBD1 (6 bases). The CDR3 has 14 residues. The germline V gene has CDR1 MNHEY and CDR2 SMNVEV (reference sequence). V was trimmed by 7 bases and J by 5 bases, leaving 16 bases between them. CDR3: CASKFRGSLDTQYF. The CDR3, as DNA: TGTGCCAGCAAGTTTAGGGGGAGCCTAGATACGCAGTATTTT.

V gene TRBV2 combines with J gene TRBJ2-7; D might be TRBD1 (6 bases). The germline V and J ends were trimmed by 6 bases and 11 bases, with 20 bases remaining between them. There are 13 residues in the CDR3. Germline assignment: CDR1 SNHLY and CDR2 FYNNEI. In DNA, the CDR3 is TGTGCCAGCAGGGCAACCCAACAGGGCGAAGAGTACTTC. Translation gives CASRATQQGEEYF.

This clone was seen only once. The chain joins TRBV7-9 to TRBJ2-7; 12 nucleotides line up with TRBD1. The V and J ends lost 5 bases and 2 bases, in that order; junction bases with no gene match: 4. Germline lookup yields CDR1 SEHNR and CDR2 FQNEAQ (reference sequence). The CDR3 covers 15 residues. The CDR3 reads CASSAGTGGPYEQYF. CDR3 sequence (DNA): TGTGCCAGCAGCGCAGGGACAGGGGGCCCCTACGAGCAGTACTTC. The variable domain in full, with the rest retrieved from reference TRBV7-9 and TRBJ2-7, is DTGVSQNPRHKITKRGQNVTFRCDPISEHNRLYWYRQTLGQGPEFLTYFQNEAQLEKSRLLSDRFSAERPKGSFSTLEIQRTEQGDSAMYLCASSAGTGGPYEQYFGPGTRLTVT.

This clone is a singleton in its sample. This chain joins TRBV29-1 and TRBJ2-3; 7 bases map to TRBD2. Per germline, CDR1 SQVTM and CDR2 ANQGSEA. The CDR3 sequence is 13 residues long. After removal of 6 bases from V and 2 bases from J, the junction contained 5 bases not matched to a gene. The CDR3, as DNA: TGCAGCGTGGTAGCGGGCACCACAGATACGCAGTATTTT. It is translated as CSVVAGTTDTQYF.

The gene calls are TRBV6-6 and TRBJ1-5; TRBD1 agrees at 8 bases. Germline V gene lookup returns CDR1 MNHNY and CDR2 SVGAGI (reference sequence). The CDR3 contains 15 residues. J lost 2 bases, V lost 2 bases, and 2 bases had no gene match. The CDR3 loop is CASSYLGQGNQPQHF. CDR3 coding DNA: TGTGCCAGCAGTTACCTGGGACAGGGCAATCAGCCCCAGCATTTT.

This chain joins TRBV28 and TRBJ2-3, with 9 bases lining up with TRBD1. Per the germline V gene, CDR1 is MDHEN and CDR2 is SYDVKM. J was trimmed by 3 bases and V by 5 bases; bases with no gene match: 3. This CDR3 contains 14 residues. DNA of the CDR3: TGTGCCAGCAGTACGACAGGGGGGACAGATACGCAGTATTTT. This gives the protein CASSTTGGTDTQYF.

The chain has TRBV4-1 and TRBJ1-5, with D unresolved. CDR1 MGHRA and CDR2 YSYEKL come from the germline V gene. This CDR3 has 17 amino acids. The V gene lost 1 base and the J gene lost 2 bases, with 15 bases spanning the gap. The CDR3 DNA is TGCGCCAGCAGCCAAGTCGAGGGTCGGAAGGGCAATCAGCCCCAGCATTTT. Residues: CASSQVEGRKGNQPQHF.

The chain combines TRBV12-5 with TRBJ2-1; 8 positions agree with TRBD2. Germline CDR1 is LGHNT and CDR2 is FRNRAP. The CDR3 has 15 residues. J was trimmed by 6 bases and V by 4 bases; bases with no gene match: 8. This CDR3 is CASGSGLAGANEQFF. For the CDR3, the DNA is TGTGCTAGTGGTTCCGGACTAGCCGGGGCCAATGAGCAGTTCTTC.

The chain links TRBV4-3 to TRBJ2-5; a weak D match, TRBD2 (6 bases). Judging by the DNA end, TRBJ2-7 fits better; the J call may be wrong. The length of the CDR3 is 15 residues. Germline CDR1 is LGHNA and CDR2 is YSLEER. The CDR3 region has the DNA TGCGCCAGCAGCCGGAGGGACGGACCCTCCTACGAGCAGTACTTC. Its translation: CASSRRDGPSYEQYF.

The rearrangement uses TRBV7-2 and TRBJ2-3; 10 bases match TRBD2. This CDR3 has 15 residues. Germline CDR1 is SGHTA and CDR2 is FQGNSA. V lost 2 bases, J lost 3 bases, and 2 bases stayed unmatched. CDR3 loop: CASSLQGLATDTQYF. CDR3 DNA: TGTGCCAGCAGCTTACAGGGACTAGCGACAGATACGCAGTATTTT.

The genes are TRBV5-1 and TRBJ1-2; D might be TRBD1 (6 bases). This CDR3 has 15 residues. CDR1 SGHRS and CDR2 YFSETQ come from the germline V gene. V was trimmed by 4 bases and J by 2 bases, leaving 15 bases between them. CDR3 in amino acids: CASSVNQGTNYGYTF. In nucleotides, the CDR3 is TGCGCCAGCAGCGTAAACCAGGGGACCAACTATGGCTACACCTTC.

The V gene is TRBV19, the J gene TRBJ1-2; a weak D match, TRBD1 (5 bases). The germline V gene encodes CDR1 LNHDA and CDR2 SQIVND (reference sequence). The CDR3 spans 13 residues. V lost 4 bases and J lost 4, with 10 bases in between. CDR3 DNA sequence: TGTGCCAGTAGTACGGGGGAGGTCTATGGCTACACCTTC. Protein product: CASSTGEVYGYTF.

The chain employs TRBV4-3 and TRBJ2-5, with D perhaps matching TRBD2 (5 bases). The germline V gene has CDR1 LGHNA and CDR2 YSLEER. V was trimmed by 1 base and J by 4 bases, leaving 13 bases between them. This CDR3 is 15 amino acids long. The CDR3 loop is CASSQGESLRETQYF. DNA for the CDR3: TGCGCCAGCAGCCAAGGGGAGTCTCTAAGAGAGACCCAGTACTTC.

The chain is built from TRBV4-1 and TRBJ1-4; D may be TRBD1 (5 bases). The CDR3 is 15 amino acids. Germline CDR1 MGHRA, CDR2 YSYEKL. V was cut by 6 bases and J by 1 base, with 12 bases left in between. The CDR3 reads CASRTWGGTNEKLFF. Written as DNA, the CDR3 is TGCGCCAGCAGGACTTGGGGGGGAACTAATGAAAAACTGTTTTTT.

The J gene is TRBJ2-1, the V gene TRBV5-3; D possibly corresponds to TRBD2 (5 bases). TRBV5-3 is marked as an open reading frame, function uncertain. This CDR3 has 13 amino acids. V was clipped by 7 bases and J by 9 bases, with 17 bases between them. CDR3 loop: CARLTTLSAEQFF. In DNA, the CDR3 is TGTGCCAGACTGACTACACTCTCCGCTGAGCAGTTCTTC.

This chain uses TRBV30 with TRBJ2-5, with 9 bases identical to TRBD2. The CDR3 runs to 15 residues. Trimming at V came to 4 bases and at J to 5 bases, leaving 11 bases not matched to a gene. CDR1 and CDR2 from the germline V gene are GTSNPN and SVGIG (reference sequence). CDR3 protein: CAWTRAGGGFETQYF. Here the CDR3 DNA reads TGTGCCTGGACACGGGCGGGAGGGGGGTTCGAGACCCAGTACTTC. Together with reference TRBV30 and TRBJ2-5, the CDR3 gives the full variable domain: SQTIHQWPATLVQPVGSPLSLECTVEGTSNPNLYWYRQAAGRGLQLLFYSVGIGQISSEVPQNLSASRPQDRQFILSSKKLLLSDSGFYLCAWTRAGGGFETQYFGPGTRLLVL.

In nucleotides, the CDR3 is TGTGCCTACCAACGGGACAGACCCTATGGCTACACCTTC. As protein: CAYQRDRPYGYTF. The chain employs TRBV30 and TRBJ1-2; 7 bases align to TRBD1. The ends lost 7 bases at V and 4 bases at J; junction bases unmatched: 9. The CDR3 totals 13 residues. Germline CDR1 and CDR2: GTSNPN and SVGIG (reference sequence).

This chain links TRBV27 with TRBJ1-2; 7 nucleotides match TRBD1. V shed 0 bases and J 9 bases; nucleotides not matched to a gene: 10. CDR1 and CDR2 from the germline V gene are MNHEY and SMNVEV (reference sequence). The CDR3 totals 15 residues. The CDR3 DNA sequence: TGTGCCAGCAGTTTATCGGTCTTAGGGGGCGCGAGCTACACCTTC. It is translated as CASSLSVLGGASYTF.

This clone is a singleton in its sample. The chain recombines TRBV12-5 with TRBJ2-2; 9 bases map to TRBD2. CDR3 length: 15 amino acids. V lost 4 bases, J lost 8 bases, and 8 bases stayed unmatched. Germline V gene lookup returns CDR1 LGHNT and CDR2 FRNRAP. CDR3 loop: CASGSSGKAVGELFF. The CDR3 DNA follows: TGTGCTAGTGGTTCTAGCGGGAAAGCCGTGGGGGAGCTGTTTTTT.

The chain employs TRBV29-1 and TRBJ2-2; possibly TRBD2 for D (5 bases). V gave up 4 bases and J gave up 0 bases, with 9 bases separating them. Germline lookup yields CDR1 SQVTM and CDR2 ANQGSEA. The CDR3 totals 14 residues. CDR3 DNA sequence: TGCAGCGTTGCGGACGGGACGAACACCGGGGAGCTGTTTTTT. Residues: CSVADGTNTGELFF.

The chain recombines TRBV29-1 with TRBJ2-3; the match to TRBD2 covers 7 bases. With V trimmed by 8 bases and J by 4 bases, 9 bases remained unmatched. Germline V gene lookup returns CDR1 SQVTM and CDR2 ANQGSEA. This CDR3 has 13 amino acids. The CDR3 nucleotides are TGCAGCCTCCGGGGGGTTCACTCAGATACGCAGTATTTT. It translates to CSLRGVHSDTQYF.

The V gene is TRBV7-6, the J gene TRBJ2-6, with D possibly being TRBD1 (5 bases). V was pared by 5 bases and J by 0 bases, with 11 bases between. CDR1 is SGHVS and CDR2 is FNYEAQ in the germline V gene. CDR3 size: 16 residues. The CDR3, as DNA: TGTGCCAGCAGCGCTCAGGGTTTCTCTGGGGCCAACGTCCTGACTTTC. Amino acid sequence: CASSAQGFSGANVLTF.

For this clone: At one end, the junction sequence differs from germline, possibly due to a read error. The V and J genes are TRBV7-9 and TRBJ1-4; D uncertain. Germline CDR1 reads SEHNR; CDR2 reads FQNEAQ (reference sequence). The CDR3 covers 15 residues. This CDR3 is CSSSLDAAINEKLFF. Here the CDR3 DNA reads TGTTCCAGCAGCTTAGACGCGGCCATTAATGAAAAACTGTTTTTT.

The chain recombines TRBV5-5 with TRBJ2-5; TRBD2 matches at 7 bases. V lost 6 bases and J lost 4; bases outside the gene matches: 9. This CDR3 is built from 14 residues. Germline CDR1 reads SGHKS; CDR2 reads YYEKEE (reference sequence). CDR3 in amino acids: CASKGRDVRETQYF. In DNA form, the CDR3 reads TGTGCCAGCAAAGGGAGGGATGTAAGAGAGACCCAGTACTTC. Looking up the rest from reference TRBV5-5 and TRBJ2-5 gives the full variable domain: DAGVTQSPTHLIKTRGQQVTLRCSPISGHKSVSWYQQVLGQGPQFIFQYYEKEERGRGNFPDRFSARQFPNYSSELNVNALLLGDSALYLCASKGRDVRETQYFGPGTRLLVL.

As concerns this clone: The same CDR3 arises from other DNA sequences in this sample as well. The chain combines TRBV27 with TRBJ1-4; 7 bases align to TRBD1. The junction had 13 bases not matched to a gene; V was cut back by 5 bases and J by 7 bases. Germline assignment: CDR1 MNHEY and CDR2 SMNVEV (reference sequence). CDR3 length: 16 residues. DNA for the CDR3: TGTGCCAGCAGTCCCCTTACAGGGGTGGATCGTGAAAAACTGTTTTTT. This sequence encodes CASSPLTGVDREKLFF.

The chain recombines TRBV19 with TRBJ1-3; weak D call: TRBD1 (5 bases). V was pared by 4 bases and J by 0 bases, with 10 bases between. In germline, CDR1 is LNHDA, CDR2 SQIVND (reference sequence). This CDR3 region has 15 residues. This CDR3 is CASSKGLLSGNTIYF. For the CDR3, the DNA is TGTGCCAGTAGTAAGGGACTCCTCTCTGGAAACACCATATATTTT.